One and the same sample provided the 15 T cell receptor beta chains below, sequenced in a study of blood T cell repertoires in COVID-19. The repertoire was sequenced with immunoSEQ multiplex PCR; TCRdb's copy has only in-frame clones and lacks some. The data show 200,000 to 250,000 clones, 80% to 90% seen once. Sequencing was performed on peripheral blood. The receptors were gathered from a man in his thirties or forties with COVID-19, enrolled during active disease.

The chain has TRBV30 and TRBJ1-1; no reliable D call. Germline values: CDR1 GTSNPN, CDR2 SVGIG (reference sequence). V was shortened by 2 bases and J by 3 bases, with 10 bases between the two germline ends. The CDR3 length is 13 residues. The CDR3 bases are TGTGCCTGGAGTCCCGGGATGGACACTGAAGCTTTCTTT. Residues: CAWSPGMDTEAFF.

The chain uses TRBV6-6 and TRBJ1-5; the match to TRBD1 covers 9 bases. CDR3 size: 15 residues. J was trimmed by 2 bases and V by 5 bases; bases with no gene match: 4. Germline V gene data show CDR1 as MNHNY and CDR2 as SVGAGI (reference sequence). The CDR3, as DNA: TGTGCCAGCAGTACCCGGGACAGGGGCAATCAGCCCCAGCATTTT. Residues: CASSTRDRGNQPQHF.

The chain has TRBV6-2 or TRBV6-3 and TRBJ1-5; D is undetermined. Germline CDR1 MNHEY, CDR2 SVGEGT. This CDR3 is built from 16 residues. Deletions cut 4 bases from V and 2 bases from J, with 15 bases between. This CDR3 reads CASSFPLSFGNQPQHF. CDR3 sequence (DNA): TGTGCCAGCAGTTTTCCGCTCAGTTTTGGCAATCAGCCCCAGCATTTT.

The genes are TRBV9 and TRBJ1-5; 7 bases fit TRBD1. The CDR3 sequence is 17 residues long. Trimming cost V 3 bases and J 7 bases; bases outside gene matches: 16. Germline V lookup: CDR1 SGDLS, CDR2 YYNGEE. DNA of the CDR3: TGTGCCAGCAGCGCAAGCTACGCTACAGGGGCGGCCCAGCCCCAGCATTTT. Translated: CASSASYATGAAQPQHF. Based on the CDR3 plus reference TRBV9 and TRBJ1-5, the full variable domain is DSGVTQTPKHLITATGQRVTLRCSPRSGDLSVYWYQQSLDQGLQFLIQYYNGEERAKGNILERFSAQQFPDLHSELNLSSLELGDSALYFCASSASYATGAAQPQHFGDGTRLSIL.

The chain joins TRBV6-2 or TRBV6-3 to TRBJ1-1, with D perhaps TRBD1 (6 bases). The ends were cut back, 2 bases at V and 5 bases at J, with 12 bases in the middle. Per the germline V gene, CDR1 is MNHEY and CDR2 is SVGEGT. CDR3 size: 14 residues. The DNA for the CDR3 is TGTGCCAGCAGTTACAACAGGGAGCCGACTGAAGCTTTCTTT. Protein product: CASSYNREPTEAFF.

This clone was seen a single time. The chain is built from TRBV10-3 and TRBJ1-5; TRBD1 agrees at 8 bases. Germline values: CDR1 ENHRY, CDR2 SYGVKD. The CDR3 sequence is 15 residues long. Losses at the gene ends were 3 bases for V and 9 bases for J; bases not matched to a gene: 10. The CDR3 is CAISDGQGGSRPQHF. The DNA of the CDR3 is TGTGCCATCAGTGACGGACAGGGAGGTTCTAGGCCCCAGCATTTT.

This sequence joins TRBV5-1 and TRBJ2-7, with a tentative D call TRBD2 (5 bases). The germline gives CDR1 SGHRS, CDR2 YFSETQ. V was cut by 5 bases and J by 3 bases, with 6 bases left in between. The length of the CDR3 is 11 residues. The CDR3 sequence is CASRDFYEQYF. The CDR3 nucleotides are TGCGCCAGCAGGGACTTCTACGAGCAGTACTTC.

CDR3 residues: CASSQVKTSPRDHEQFF. CDR3 nucleotides: TGTGCCAGCAGCCAAGTCAAGACTAGCCCGAGGGACCATGAGCAGTTCTTC. The J gene is TRBJ2-1, the V gene TRBV14; 7 nucleotides line up with TRBD2. The CDR3 has 17 residues. The germline gives CDR1 SGHDN, CDR2 FVKESK. Trimming took 1 base from V and 8 from J; bases not matched to a gene: 14. The entire variable domain, with the rest obtained from reference TRBV14 and TRBJ2-1, is as follows: EAGVTQFPSHSVIEKGQTVTLRCDPISGHDNLYWYRRVMGKEIKFLLHFVKESKQDESGMPNNRFLAERTGGTYSTLKVQPAELEDSGVYFCASSQVKTSPRDHEQFFGPGTRLTVL.

The genes are TRBV4-1 and TRBJ2-7, with a tentative D call TRBD2 (6 bases). Germline lookup yields CDR1 MGHRA and CDR2 YSYEKL. Trimming cost V 4 bases and J 0 bases, with 19 bases left between them. The CDR3 sequence is 17 residues long. CDR3: CASSLSRDFKSSYEQYF. The CDR3 DNA follows: TGCGCCAGCAGCCTTAGCCGGGACTTCAAAAGCTCCTACGAGCAGTACTTC.

This clone was detected only a few times. The chain is built from TRBV6-1 and TRBJ1-6; TRBD1 aligns across 10 bases. The germline gives CDR1 MNHNS, CDR2 SASEGT. The CDR3 spans 17 residues. Trimming at V came to 4 bases and at J to 5 bases, leaving 8 bases not matched to a gene. The CDR3 DNA reads as TGTGCCAGCAGTGGGGCACTAGGGACAGGGGATAATTCACCCCTCCACTTT. Translating it yields CASSGALGTGDNSPLHF.

CDR3 in amino acids: CASSIGTVRVSEAFF. For the CDR3, the DNA is TGTGCCAGTAGTATAGGGACAGTTCGAGTCTCTGAAGCTTTCTTT. J is TRBJ1-1 and V is TRBV19, with D possibly TRBD1 on 6 matching bases. There are 15 residues in the CDR3. In germline, CDR1 is LNHDA, CDR2 SQIVND (reference sequence). The V gene lost 1 base and the J gene lost 6 bases, with 15 bases spanning the gap.

The J gene is TRBJ2-7, the V gene TRBV5-4; 9 positions agree with TRBD2. The CDR3 extends over 15 amino acids. V lost 5 bases, J lost 5 bases, and 11 bases stayed unmatched. Germline CDR1 reads SGHNT; CDR2 reads YYREEE (reference sequence). This chain's CDR3 is CASREREAPGNEQYF. The CDR3 DNA is TGTGCCAGCAGGGAGCGGGAGGCCCCAGGCAACGAGCAGTACTTC.

V usage is TRBV4-3 and J usage is TRBJ1-5, with D possibly matching TRBD1 (6 bases). The V end lost 5 bases, the J end lost 6 bases, and 17 bases lay between the germline ends. The germline V gene encodes CDR1 LGHNA and CDR2 YSLEER. The CDR3 runs 15 residues. In DNA form, the CDR3 reads TGCGCCAGCAGCTCAGAGGTAGGGGGGGGTCAGCCCCAGCATTTT. It codes for CASSSEVGGGQPQHF.

V and J are TRBV7-8 and TRBJ1-4; 9 bases are a match to TRBD1. The CDR3 runs 16 residues. The V gene's germline CDR1 is SGHVS and CDR2 FQNEAQ. With 6 bases clipped from V and 6 bases from J, the junction kept 11 bases outside the gene matches. This chain's CDR3 is CASSLLPGQGYEKLFF. The CDR3 DNA reads as TGTGCCAGCAGTCTATTACCGGGACAGGGCTATGAAAAACTGTTTTTT.

The chain recombines TRBV19 with TRBJ2-7; D might be TRBD2 (5 bases). Germline V gene lookup returns CDR1 LNHDA and CDR2 SQIVND (reference sequence). V gave up 5 bases and J gave up 1 base, with 15 bases separating them. This CDR3 comprises 15 residues. CDR3 sequence reads: CASSRRGALSYEQYF. The CDR3 DNA sequence: TGTGCCAGTAGTCGCCGGGGAGCGCTATCCTACGAGCAGTACTTC. The variable domain in full, completed from reference TRBV19 and TRBJ2-7, reads DGGITQSPKYLFRKEGQNVTLSCEQNLNHDAMYWYRQDPGQGLRLIYYSQIVNDFQKGDIAEGYSVSREKKESFPLTVTSAQKNPTAFYLCASSRRGALSYEQYFGPGTRLTVT.